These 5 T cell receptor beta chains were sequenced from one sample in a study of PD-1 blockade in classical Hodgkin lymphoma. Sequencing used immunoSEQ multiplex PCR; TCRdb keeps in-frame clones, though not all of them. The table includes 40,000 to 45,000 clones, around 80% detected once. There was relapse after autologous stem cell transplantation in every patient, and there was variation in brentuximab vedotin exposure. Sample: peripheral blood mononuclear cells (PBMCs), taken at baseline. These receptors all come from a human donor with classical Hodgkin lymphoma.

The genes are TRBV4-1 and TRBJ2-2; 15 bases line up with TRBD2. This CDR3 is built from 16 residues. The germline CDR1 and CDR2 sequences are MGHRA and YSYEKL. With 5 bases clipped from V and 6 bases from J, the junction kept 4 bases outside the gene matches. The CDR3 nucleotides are TGCGCCAGCAGCTCCAGGACTAGCGGGGGGGCCGGGGAGCTGTTTTTT. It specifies CASSSRTSGGAGELFF.

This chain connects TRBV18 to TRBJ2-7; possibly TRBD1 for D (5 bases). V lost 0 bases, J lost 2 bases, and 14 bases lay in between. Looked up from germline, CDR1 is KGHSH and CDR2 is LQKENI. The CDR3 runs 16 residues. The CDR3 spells CASSPPTGRGTYEQYF. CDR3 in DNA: TGTGCCAGCTCACCACCCACCGGAAGGGGTACCTACGAGCAGTACTTC.

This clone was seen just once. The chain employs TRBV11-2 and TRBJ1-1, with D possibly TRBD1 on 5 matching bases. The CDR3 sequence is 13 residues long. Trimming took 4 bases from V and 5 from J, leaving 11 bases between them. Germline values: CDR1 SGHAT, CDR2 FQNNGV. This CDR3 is CASSSQGTTEAFF. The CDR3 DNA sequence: TGTGCCAGCAGCTCTCAAGGGACGACTGAAGCTTTCTTT.

The CDR3 spells CASSRRGGALEQYF. In DNA form, the CDR3 reads TGTGCCAGCTCACGGCGCGGGGGAGCTTTGGAGCAGTACTTC. The V gene is TRBV18, the J gene TRBJ2-5; 7 nucleotides line up with TRBD2. CDR3 length: 14 amino acids. V lost 4 bases, J lost 11 bases, and 13 bases stayed unmatched. Germline CDR1 and CDR2: KGHSH and LQKENI.

This chain's CDR3 is CASRDGVFLSADTQYF. The CDR3 DNA reads as TGTGCCAGCAGGGACGGGGTCTTCCTCAGCGCAGATACGCAGTATTTT. The chain combines TRBV7-9 with TRBJ2-3; tentative D call: TRBD2 (5 bases). The CDR3 spans 16 residues. The germline V gene encodes CDR1 SEHNR and CDR2 FQNEAQ (reference sequence). V gave up 6 bases and J gave up 4 bases, with 20 bases separating them.